This entry lists 22 T cell receptor beta chains sequenced from one sample in a study of T cell clonality in common variable immunodeficiency. The repertoire was sequenced with immunoSEQ multiplex PCR; TCRdb's copy has only in-frame clones and lacks some. Observed are 35,000 to 50,000 clones, no singletons, with the top ten taking about 2.2%. Sequencing input: peripheral blood mononuclear cells. These TCRs come from a person aged 18 to 75 in good health.

This clone showed up many times. CDR3 in amino acids: CASSHVIGSGGTEAFF. Partial CDR3 DNA: TGCGCCAGCAGCCACGTTATTGGGTCAGGGGGCACTGAA. The chain couples TRBV5-1 to TRBJ1-1; 7 bases align to TRBD1. The read ends 3 residues early relative to the CDR3; the germline J gene fills the gap. The CDR3 runs to 16 residues. V shed 4 bases and J 4 bases; nucleotides not matched to a gene: 13. CDR1 is SGHRS and CDR2 is YFSETQ in the germline V gene.

This clone was found many times. The CDR3 is cut off 3 residues early in the read; its end comes from the germline J gene. The chain couples TRBV5-1 to TRBJ2-2; D uncertain. Germline CDR1 reads SGHRS; CDR2 reads YFSETQ. The CDR3 covers 13 residues. V gave up 3 bases and J gave up 6 bases, with 9 bases separating them. The CDR3 loop reads CASSSLNAGELFF. CDR3 DNA, as far as it was read: TGCGCCAGCAGCTCCTTAAATGCCGGGGAG.

This clone was observed many times. Coverage ceases 3 residues before the CDR3 finishes, and the germline J gene fills in the end. The rearrangement links TRBV5-1 to TRBJ2-7, with TRBD1 as a possible D gene (6 bases). In germline, CDR1 is SGHRS, CDR2 YFSETQ. CDR3 length: 14 amino acids. V lost 0 bases, J lost 0 bases, and 7 bases lay in between. The part of the CDR3 DNA that was read is TGCGCCAGCAGCTTGGCGACAGGCTCCTACGAG. Its translation is CASSLATGSYE. The full CDR3 is CASSLATGSYEQYF.

To note about this clone: Read coverage stops 3 residues before the CDR3 terminus; the germline J gene supplies the remainder. The gene calls are TRBV10-2 and TRBJ1-2, with D tentatively TRBD1 (5 bases). The CDR3 extends over 13 amino acids. Per germline, CDR1 WSHSY and CDR2 SAAADI. Trimming removed 3 bases at V and 2 bases at J, with 7 bases between. The CDR3 DNA, read in part, is TGCGCCAGCAGTGACAGGGAAAACTATGGC. Translated, it gives CASSDRENYG. The whole CDR3 protein is CASSDRENYGYTF.

The sample holds many counts of this clone. The read ends 3 residues shy of where the CDR3 ends; the end is completed using the germline J gene. This rearrangement joins TRBV19 to TRBJ2-3; TRBD2 agrees at 7 bases. Germline loops: CDR1 LNHDA, CDR2 SQIVND (reference sequence). Trimming at V came to 5 bases and at J to 7 bases, leaving 6 bases not matched to a gene. This CDR3 has 13 amino acids. This CDR3 reads CASSLSGGYTQYF. CDR3 DNA, as far as it was read: TGTGCCAGTAGTCTCTCGGGGGGATATACG.

This clone was seen ten or more times. The missing CDR3 end, 3 residues past where the read stops, is filled in from the germline J gene. The rearrangement joins TRBV7-3 to TRBJ2-2, with 8 bases matching TRBD2. J lost 4 bases, V lost 0 bases, and 10 bases had no gene match. The CDR3 has 18 residues. Germline CDR1 reads SGHTA; CDR2 reads FQGTGA. CDR3 bases read: TGTGCCAGCAGCTTAACTAGCGGGGCCTCGCCCGGCACCGGGGAG. Protein sequence: CASSLTSGASPGTGE. The entire CDR3 sequence reads CASSLTSGASPGTGELFF.

This clone was counted at least ten times. The read finishes 3 residues shy of the CDR3 end, and the germline J gene is used to complete it. The chain combines TRBV2 with TRBJ2-7, with D possibly matching TRBD1 (6 bases). The CDR3 has 14 amino acids. V was clipped by 5 bases and J by 2 bases, with 13 bases between them. Germline V gives CDR1 SNHLY, CDR2 FYNNEI. The CDR3 sequence: CASSPGDWPYEQYF. CDR3 DNA (partial): TGTGCCAGCAGTCCAGGGGATTGGCCCTACGAG.

Ten or more counts support this clone. Coverage ceases 3 residues before the CDR3 finishes, and the germline J gene fills in the end. The V and J genes are TRBV7-9 and TRBJ2-5; D may be TRBD1 (6 bases). Germline V gives CDR1 SEHNR, CDR2 FQNEAQ (reference sequence). Deletions cut 4 bases from V and 4 bases from J, with 10 bases between. The CDR3 runs to 13 residues. CDR3 sequence reads: CASSSQGTETQYF. Incomplete CDR3 DNA: TGTGCCAGCAGCTCCCAGGGGACAGAGACC.

This clone was found many times. The read terminates 3 residues before the CDR3 end, so the remaining end is supplied by the germline J gene. The same CDR3 is also encoded by other DNA sequences in this sample. The J gene is TRBJ2-5, the V gene TRBV20-1; D possibly corresponds to TRBD2 (5 bases). Trimming shortened V by 2 bases and J by 5 bases, and 9 bases separated the two germline ends. Per the germline V gene, CDR1 is DFQATT and CDR2 is SNEGSKA (reference sequence). CDR3 length: 12 amino acids. The CDR3 region is CSARLAVETQYF. The covered CDR3 bases are TGCAGTGCTAGACTAGCAGTGGAGACC.

This clone occurred many times. The CDR3 extends 3 residues past the end of the read, so its final part is completed from the germline J gene. This chain connects TRBV27 to TRBJ2-2; D remains unclear. Germline loops: CDR1 MNHEY, CDR2 SMNVEV (reference sequence). CDR3 length: 13 residues. Trimming removed 3 bases from V and 3 bases from J, with 5 bases in between. CDR3 loop: CASSFSDTGELFF. Incomplete CDR3 DNA: TGTGCCAGCAGTTTCTCAGACACCGGGGAG.

This clone was counted only a few times. The germline gene is not matched at one end of the junction; a read error may be the cause. The sequence runs out 3 residues before the end of the CDR3; the remainder is reconstructed from the germline J gene. This chain joins TRBV19 and TRBJ1-5; TRBD1 might be the D (6 bases). CDR3 length equals 15 residues. The V gene's germline CDR1 is LNHDA and CDR2 SQIVND (reference sequence). Here the CDR3 reads CARSMDSELHQPQHF. The covered CDR3 bases are TGTGCCAGGAGTATGGACAGTGAACTCCATCAGCCC.

This clone has ten or more counts. The CDR3 extends 3 residues past the end of the read, so its final part is completed from the germline J gene. This chain connects TRBV2 to TRBJ2-3, with a possible D match to TRBD2 (5 bases). Germline assignment: CDR1 SNHLY and CDR2 FYNNEI. The CDR3 is made up of 17 amino acids. CDR3 loop: CATPQTYPTTSGGTQYF. CDR3 bases read: TGTGCCACCCCCCAGACTTACCCCACTACGAGCGGTGGGACG.

This clone came up many times. From the germline J gene comes the end of the CDR3, since the read stops 3 residues before it. J is TRBJ1-4 and V is TRBV2; 8 nucleotides match TRBD1. The CDR3 length is 15 residues. V gave up 5 bases and J gave up 3 bases; unmatched junction bases: 5. The germline CDR1 and CDR2 sequences are SNHLY and FYNNEI. CDR3 DNA, as far as it was read: TGTGCCAGCAGTCCTGACAGGGGACCTAATGAAAAA. Protein sequence: CASSPDRGPNEK. The CDR3 as a whole reads CASSPDRGPNEKLFF.

This clone came up many times. The read terminates 3 residues ahead of where the CDR3 ends, so the germline J gene completes it. The rearrangement uses TRBV19 and TRBJ1-1; no clear D gene. The germline V and J ends were trimmed by 6 bases and 1 base, with 9 bases remaining between them. Germline-derived CDR1 and CDR2 are LNHDA and SQIVND (reference sequence). The CDR3 runs to 13 residues. The CDR3 bases that were read are TGTGCCAGTAGCCGCGGGGAGAACACTGAA. Translating gives CASSRGENTE. The full CDR3 sequence reads CASSRGENTEAFF.

In this sample, this clone turned up many times. The CDR3 end lies 3 residues beyond the end of the read and is filled in from the germline J gene. V gene TRBV12-3 or TRBV12-4 combines with J gene TRBJ2-3; no definite D call. This CDR3 is built from 13 residues. Trimming took 1 base from V and 2 from J, leaving 4 bases between them. The DNA read from the CDR3 is TGTGCCAGCAGTTTAGACATCACAGATACG. This gives the protein CASSLDITDT. The whole CDR3 region reads CASSLDITDTQYF.

In this sample, this clone turned up a few times. The read gets to within 3 residues of the CDR3 end, and the germline J gene fills in the rest. This sequence joins TRBV5-1 and TRBJ2-7; possible D gene TRBD1, 6 bases. CDR3 length: 15 residues. Germline CDR1 is SGHRS and CDR2 is YFSETQ. Trimming shortened V by 0 bases and J by 3 bases, and 13 bases separated the two germline ends. CDR3 DNA, as far as it was read: TGCGCCAGCAGCTTGGAGCTGGGGGCAAACTACGAG. Translating gives CASSLELGANYE. The CDR3 in full is CASSLELGANYEQYF.

This clone has ten or more counts. The read halts 3 residues ahead of the CDR3 end, with the missing end drawn from the germline J gene. V is TRBV10-3 and J is TRBJ1-3; no clear D gene. This CDR3 contains 16 residues. Germline V gives CDR1 ENHRY, CDR2 SYGVKD. V lost 4 bases and J 2 bases, leaving 15 bases between the germline ends. The CDR3 DNA, read in part, is TGTGCCATCAGTGTGGACCACCCAGCGGCTGGAAACACC. It is translated as CAISVDHPAAGNT. In full, the CDR3 reads CAISVDHPAAGNTIYF.

This clone was counted at least ten times. The CDR3 end falls 3 residues outside the read, so it is completed with the germline J gene. This chain links TRBV5-5 with TRBJ1-2, with D possibly being TRBD1 (6 bases). The CDR3 is 15 amino acids. V dropped 1 base and J dropped 4 bases, with 14 bases sitting between them. Germline lookup yields CDR1 SGHKS and CDR2 YYEKEE (reference sequence). CDR3 in amino acids: CASSLSRQGGYGYTF. The covered CDR3 bases are TGTGCCAGCAGCTTGAGTCGGCAAGGGGGCTATGGC.

This clone appeared many times. The CDR3 end is not reached by the read, which stops 3 residues before it; the germline J gene fills it in. The chain has TRBV6-2 or TRBV6-3 and TRBJ2-1, with 9 nucleotides matching TRBD1. Germline lookup yields CDR1 MNHEY and CDR2 SVGEGT. The ends lost 5 bases at V and 9 bases at J; junction bases unmatched: 14. The CDR3 has 16 residues. The CDR3 bases that were read are TGTGCCAGCAGTCTAAGACCGGGACAGGGTGTCGGTGAG. Its translation is CASSLRPGQGVGE. The complete CDR3 protein is CASSLRPGQGVGEQFF.

The sample holds many counts of this clone. The CDR3 is cut off 3 residues early in the read; its end comes from the germline J gene. The V gene is TRBV30, the J gene TRBJ1-1; D unresolved. Deletions cut 0 bases from V and 1 base from J, with 6 bases between. There are 13 residues in the CDR3. Per the germline V gene, CDR1 is GTSNPN and CDR2 is SVGIG (reference sequence). Incomplete CDR3 DNA: TGTGCCTGGAGTGTAGTACAGAACACTGAA. Amino acid sequence: CAWSVVQNTE. The full CDR3 is CAWSVVQNTEAFF.

The table lists this clone with many counts. The CDR3 sequence: CSASLGLSSYNEQFF. CDR3 bases read: TGCAGTGCTAGCCTAGGCCTCAGCTCCTACAATGAG. The J gene is TRBJ2-1, the V gene TRBV20-1; D ambiguous. From the germline J gene comes the end of the CDR3, since the read stops 3 residues before it. Trimming cost V 3 bases and J 0 bases, with 12 bases left between them. This CDR3 comprises 15 residues. Germline V gene data show CDR1 as DFQATT and CDR2 as SNEGSKA (reference sequence).

This clone was detected many times. At one boundary the junction diverges from the germline segment, which might be a read error. The CDR3 goes on 3 residues after the read ends, and that part is filled in from the germline J gene. The chain employs TRBV20-1 and TRBJ2-3, with 9 bases lining up with TRBD2. Germline lookup yields CDR1 DFQATT and CDR2 SNEGSKA (reference sequence). The length of the CDR3 is 15 residues. The CDR3 bases that were read are TGCAGTGCCAGCCCTCCGACTAGCGGACCAGAGACG. It translates to CSASPPTSGPET. The whole CDR3 is CSASPPTSGPETQYF.